This T cell receptor (beta chain) was identified during a study of cytomegalovirus exposure and HLA in healthy donors. In this sample, this clone turned up a few times. The CDR3 is 14 residues long. The V end lost 0 bases, the J end lost 5 bases, and 10 bases lay between the germline ends. CDR1 and CDR2 from the germline V gene are MNHEY and SMNVEV (reference sequence). PCR employed 60 Vbeta and 13 Jbeta primers. Using immunoSEQ multiplex PCR, the repertoire was profiled, and TCRdb retains in-frame clones only, with some absent. Of some 200,000 clones detected, approximately 9.5% appear once; the ten largest clones hold 1% to 1.5%.

The sequencing input was PBMCs. J is TRBJ2-5 and V is TRBV27, with D unclear. The sequence derives from a woman in her thirties in good health and CMV-seropositive. The CDR3 coding sequence is TGTGCCAGCAGTTTATCGTCAGGTGGGGAGACCCAGTACTTC. Its protein is CASSLSSGGETQYF.